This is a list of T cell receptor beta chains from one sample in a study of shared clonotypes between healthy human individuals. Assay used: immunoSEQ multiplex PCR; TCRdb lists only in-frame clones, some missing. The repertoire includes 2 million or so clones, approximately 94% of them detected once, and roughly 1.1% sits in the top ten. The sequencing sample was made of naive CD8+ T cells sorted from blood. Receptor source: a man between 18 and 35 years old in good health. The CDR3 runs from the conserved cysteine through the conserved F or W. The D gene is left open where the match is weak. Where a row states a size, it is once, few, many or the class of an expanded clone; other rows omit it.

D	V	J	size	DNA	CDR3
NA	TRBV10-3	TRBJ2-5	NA	TGTGCCATCAGCGACAGCAACCAAGAGACCCAGTACTTC	CAISDSNQETQYF
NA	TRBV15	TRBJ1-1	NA	TGTGCCACCAGCAGAGGTATTCAGGGATACACTGAAGCTTTCTTT	CATSRGIQGYTEAFF
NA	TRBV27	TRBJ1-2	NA	TGTGCCAGCAGTTTAATAGGGCAGGGAAACTATGGCTACACCTTC	CASSLIGQGNYGYTF
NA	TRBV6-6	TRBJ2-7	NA	TGTGCCAGCAGTCCCCTCAGGGTCCAACTGGGGGGCGAGCAGTACTTC	CASSPLRVQLGGEQYF
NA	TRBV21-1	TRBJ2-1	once	TGTGCCAGCACCAGAAAGACAGTCTCCTACAATGAGCAGTTCTTC	CASTRKTVSYNEQFF
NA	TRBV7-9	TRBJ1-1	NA	TGTGCCAGCAGCTTAACGGAGGGGCTCTACACTGAAGCTTTCTTT	CASSLTEGLYTEAFF
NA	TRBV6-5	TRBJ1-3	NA	TGTGCCAGCAGTACCGGTACTTCTGGAAACACCATATATTTT	CASSTGTSGNTIYF
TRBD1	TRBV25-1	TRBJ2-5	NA	TGTGCCAGCAGTCCCGGACAGGGACAGTACTTC	CASSPGQGQYF
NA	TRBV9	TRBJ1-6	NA	TGTGCCAGCAGCGTAGGGGTTCTATCTTATAATTCACCCCTCCACTTT	CASSVGVLSYNSPLHF
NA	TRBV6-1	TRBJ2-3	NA	TGTGCCAGCAGTGATGGCCCTATCGTTGAGTATTTT	CASSDGPIVEYF
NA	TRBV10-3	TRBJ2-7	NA	TGTGCCATCAGTGACCACGGGGGGCGAACTACCTACGAGCAGTACTTC	CAISDHGGRTTYEQYF
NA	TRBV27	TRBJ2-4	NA	TGTGCCAGCAGTCCAGACAGTTTTTCCAAAAACATTCAGTACTTC	CASSPDSFSKNIQYF
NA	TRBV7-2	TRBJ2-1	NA	TGTGCCAGCAGCCCCGCCGGGACGTACAATGAGCAGTTCTTC	CASSPAGTYNEQFF
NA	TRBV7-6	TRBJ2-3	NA	TGTGCCAGCAGCTTATGGGCGAGTGGGAGCACAGATACGCAGTATTTT	CASSLWASGSTDTQYF
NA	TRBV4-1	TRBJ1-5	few	TGCGCCAGCAGCCATCGGGGGCCGAATCAGCCCCAGCATTTT	CASSHRGPNQPQHF
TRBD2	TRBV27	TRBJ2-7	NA	TGTGCCAGCAGCACCTTAGCGGGAGGCCACGAGCAGTACTTC	CASSTLAGGHEQYF
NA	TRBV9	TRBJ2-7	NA	TGTGCCAGCAGCGTGAATACAGGGAATTACGAGCAGTACTTC	CASSVNTGNYEQYF
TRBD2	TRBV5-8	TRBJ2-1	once	TGTGCCAGCAGCCCAACTAGCGGGGGTCCCTACAATGAGCAGTTCTTC	CASSPTSGGPYNEQFF
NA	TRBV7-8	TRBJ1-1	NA	TGTGCCAGCAGCTCAGGACCTACTACAGGGAACACTGAAGCTTTCTTT	CASSSGPTTGNTEAFF
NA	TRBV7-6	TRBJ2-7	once	TGTGCCAGCAGCTTAGCTGCAGGTGGCTCCTACGAGCAGTACTTC	CASSLAAGGSYEQYF
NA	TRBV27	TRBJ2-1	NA	TGTGCCAGCAGTCAAGAAAACCCCTACAATGAGCAGTTCTTC	CASSQENPYNEQFF
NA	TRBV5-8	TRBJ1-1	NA	TGTGCCAGCAACCCGGAATTCACTGAAGCTTTCTTT	CASNPEFTEAFF
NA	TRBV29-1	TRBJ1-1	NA	TGCAGCGTTGATGGTGGTCCCCATTACACTGAAGCTTTCTTT	CSVDGGPHYTEAFF
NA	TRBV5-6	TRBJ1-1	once	TGTGCCAGCAGCTGGGGGCCGCGGACTGAAGCTTTCTTT	CASSWGPRTEAFF
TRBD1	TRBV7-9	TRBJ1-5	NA	TGTGCCAGCAGTCATACAGGGGATGGGAATCAGCCCCAGCATTTT	CASSHTGDGNQPQHF
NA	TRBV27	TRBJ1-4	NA	TGTGCCAGCAGTTTATTGGGGGTTGGGCTCTTCCAGGAAAAACTGTTTTTT	CASSLLGVGLFQEKLFF
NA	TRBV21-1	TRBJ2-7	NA	TGTGCCAGCAGCAAAAGGGGTGGGGGCTTTAGCTCCTACGAGCAGTACTTC	CASSKRGGGFSSYEQYF
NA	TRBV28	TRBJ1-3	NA	TGTGCCAGCAGTTTACTCGCGTCGGGGCTCTCTGGAAACACCATATATTTT	CASSLLASGLSGNTIYF
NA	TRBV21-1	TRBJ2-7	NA	TGTGCCAGCAGCAAGTCGGGCTTGAGCTCCTACGAGCAGTACTTC	CASSKSGLSSYEQYF
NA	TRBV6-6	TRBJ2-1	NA	TGTGCCAGCAGTTACCCAGGGAGTATTATAATAAATGAGCAGTTCTTC	CASSYPGSIIINEQFF
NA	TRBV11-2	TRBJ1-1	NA	TGTGCCAGCAGCTTAGCCGGGGGGCTCACTGAAGCTTTCTTT	CASSLAGGLTEAFF
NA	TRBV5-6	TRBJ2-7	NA	TGTGCCAGCAGCTCCTACTCCTACGAGCAGTACTTC	CASSSYSYEQYF
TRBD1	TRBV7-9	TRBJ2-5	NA	TGTGCCAGCAGCTTATTTGACAGGGGAGGAGAGACCCAGTACTTC	CASSLFDRGGETQYF
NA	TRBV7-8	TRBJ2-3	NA	TGTGCCAGCAGCTTAGTTTCGGGGGCAGATACGCAGTATTTT	CASSLVSGADTQYF
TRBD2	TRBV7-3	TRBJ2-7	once	TGTGCCAGCAGCTTAGACGGGACTAGCGGGGGCGAGCAGTACTTC	CASSLDGTSGGEQYF
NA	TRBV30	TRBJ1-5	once	TGTGCCTGGAGTGTGGGGGCAGGGGATCAGCCCCAGCATTTT	CAWSVGAGDQPQHF
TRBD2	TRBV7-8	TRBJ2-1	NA	TGTGCCAGCAGCTTAGCGCTAGCGGGGGGCTATACGGACAATGAGCAGTTCTTC	CASSLALAGGYTDNEQFF
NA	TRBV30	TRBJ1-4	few	TGTGCCGCCCCAGGGAGGGATGAAAAACTGTTTTTT	CAAPGRDEKLFF
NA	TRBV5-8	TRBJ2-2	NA	TGTGCCAGCAGCTTGGCCGCGAACACCGGGGAGCTGTTTTTT	CASSLAANTGELFF
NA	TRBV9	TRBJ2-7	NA	TGTGCCAGCAGCAGGGCGGGGATCGGCAACGAGCAGTACTTC	CASSRAGIGNEQYF
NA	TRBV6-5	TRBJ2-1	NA	TGTGCCAGCAGTTACGCCGGGAATGAGCAGTTCTTC	CASSYAGNEQFF
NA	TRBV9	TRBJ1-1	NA	TGTGCCAGCAGCGCCTTAGGACCCAACACTGAAGCTTTCTTT	CASSALGPNTEAFF
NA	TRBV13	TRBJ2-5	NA	TGTGCCAGCAGCTTAGGCGTTGAGACCCAGTACTTC	CASSLGVETQYF
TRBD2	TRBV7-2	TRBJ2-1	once	TGTGCCAGCAGCTTAGGGGGTCTAGCGGGAGGCCGATTCAATGAGCAGTTCTTC	CASSLGGLAGGRFNEQFF
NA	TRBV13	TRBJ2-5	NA	TGTGCCAGCAGCGTTAGTCAGGAACAAGAGACCCAGTACTTC	CASSVSQEQETQYF
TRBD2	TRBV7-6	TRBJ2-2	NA	TGTGCCAGCACTGAGACTAGCGGGTTCGCCGGGGAGCTGTTTTTT	CASTETSGFAGELFF
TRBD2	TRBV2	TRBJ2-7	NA	TGTGCCAGCAGTGATCCCCCAGCGGGAGGGGATTCCTACGAGCAGTACTTC	CASSDPPAGGDSYEQYF
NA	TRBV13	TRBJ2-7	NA	TGTGCCAGCAGCTTATTATCAGACGAGCAGTACTTC	CASSLLSDEQYF
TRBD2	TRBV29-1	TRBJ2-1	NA	TGCAGCGCTCTGGGTAGCGGGATTGACGAGCAGTTCTTC	CSALGSGIDEQFF
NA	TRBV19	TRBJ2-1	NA	TGTGCCAGTAGTATGGGGCTGCCAAATGGGCAGTTCTTC	CASSMGLPNGQFF
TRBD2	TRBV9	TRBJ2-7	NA	TGTGCCAGCAGCATGGGACTAGCGGGCTACGAGCAGTACTTC	CASSMGLAGYEQYF
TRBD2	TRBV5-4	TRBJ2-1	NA	TGTGCCAGTGGCGCTAGCGGGAGTGATGAGCAGTTCTTC	CASGASGSDEQFF
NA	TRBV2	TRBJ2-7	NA	TGTGCCAGCACAGCTTACGGACCAGCCTACGAGCAGTACTTC	CASTAYGPAYEQYF
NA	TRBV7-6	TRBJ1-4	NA	TGTGCCAGCAGCTTAGCGCGCGAAGGCACTAATGAAAAACTGTTTTTT	CASSLAREGTNEKLFF
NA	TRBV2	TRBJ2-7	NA	TGTGCCAGCCAGTGGAGGGCAGGGTTTAAGTACTTC	CASQWRAGFKYF
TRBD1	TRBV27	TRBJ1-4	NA	TGTGCCAGCAGAACCGGGACAGGGTATGAAAAACTGTTTTTT	CASRTGTGYEKLFF
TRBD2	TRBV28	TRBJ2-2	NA	TGTGCCAGCAGTTTAACTCCGGGAGGACTCACCGGGGAGCTGTTTTTT	CASSLTPGGLTGELFF
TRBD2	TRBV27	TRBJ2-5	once	TGTGCCAGCAGTTTATTCGGTGTTCAGGGCGGGGGAGAGACCCAGTACTTC	CASSLFGVQGGGETQYF
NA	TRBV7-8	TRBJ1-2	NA	TGTGCCAGCAGCCCGCAAGGGGGGTTAGCTAACTATGGCTACACCTTC	CASSPQGGLANYGYTF
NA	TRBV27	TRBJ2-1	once	TGTGCCAGCAGTAGGAGGGGGAATGAGCAGTTCTTC	CASSRRGNEQFF